Following are 25 T cell receptor beta chains from one sample sequenced in a study of blood T cell repertoires in COVID-19. Profiling relied on immunoSEQ multiplex PCR, and the TCRdb table lists in-frame clones only, not all of them. The profile shows 250,000 or so clones, roughly 82% of them singletons. What was sequenced was peripheral blood. The receptor set was obtained from a woman in her seventies with acute or convalescent COVID-19.

The genes are TRBV7-2 and TRBJ2-7; 13 bases are shared with TRBD2. The CDR3 has 16 amino acids. The V gene end was trimmed by 4 bases and the J gene end by 2 bases; junction bases not matched to a gene: 5. CDR1 SGHTA and CDR2 FQGNSA come from the germline V gene. Here the CDR3 DNA reads TGTGCCAGCAGCTCTGGACTAGCGGGGGTCACCTACGAGCAGTACTTC. It is translated as CASSSGLAGVTYEQYF.

The V gene is TRBV5-1, the J gene TRBJ1-5; a possible D gene is TRBD1 (5 bases). The germline V gene encodes CDR1 SGHRS and CDR2 YFSETQ. The V end lost 5 bases, the J end lost 4 bases, and 13 bases lay between the germline ends. The CDR3 spans 14 residues. For the CDR3, the DNA is TGCGCCAGCAGTTGGGAGGGGAGGAATCAGCCCCAGCATTTT. It yields the protein CASSWEGRNQPQHF.

This chain connects TRBV19 to TRBJ2-5, with TRBD2 identical over 7 bases. The CDR3 has 13 amino acids. V shed 6 bases and J 5 bases; nucleotides not matched to a gene: 6. In germline, CDR1 is LNHDA, CDR2 SQIVND (reference sequence). The CDR3 DNA reads as TGTGCCAGTAGGGAGCGGGGAAGGGAGACCCAGTACTTC. Its protein is CASRERGRETQYF.

V gene TRBV19 combines with J gene TRBJ1-2; 7 bases align to TRBD1. Trimming at V came to 4 bases and at J to 0 bases, leaving 8 bases not matched to a gene. This CDR3 is built from 16 residues. Germline CDR1 and CDR2: LNHDA and SQIVND (reference sequence). The chain's CDR3 is CASSTRTGLPNYGYTF. The CDR3 nucleotides are TGTGCCAGTAGTACCAGGACAGGACTGCCTAACTATGGCTACACCTTC.

The J gene is TRBJ1-4, the V gene TRBV6-6; D is unresolved. Trimming took 6 bases from V and 3 from J, leaving 14 bases between them. Germline-derived CDR1 and CDR2 are MNHNY and SVGAGI (reference sequence). The CDR3 is made up of 15 amino acids. The CDR3 DNA reads as TGTGCCAGCAGGGAGCGTTTGGGAGCTAATGAAAAACTGTTTTTT. Translation gives CASRERLGANEKLFF.

CDR3 loop: CASRRGQGSNQPQHF. CDR3 nucleotides: TGTGCCAGCAGGCGGGGACAGGGAAGCAATCAGCCCCAGCATTTT. The chain uses TRBV2 and TRBJ1-5; 9 bases are a match to TRBD1. Looked up from germline, CDR1 is SNHLY and CDR2 is FYNNEI. The V and J ends lost 6 bases and 1 base, in that order; junction bases with no gene match: 4. This CDR3 is built from 15 residues.

The chain carries TRBV5-1 and TRBJ2-3; no firm D call. V lost 0 bases and J 5 bases, leaving 13 bases between the germline ends. CDR1 SGHRS and CDR2 YFSETQ come from the germline V gene. The CDR3 consists of 15 residues. The CDR3 DNA is TGCGCCAGCAGCTTGGTAGGCAGGAACGGAGATACGCAGTATTTT. Its translation is CASSLVGRNGDTQYF. Full variable domain (missing parts from reference TRBV5-1 and TRBJ2-3): KAGVTQTPRYLIKTRGQQVTLSCSPISGHRSVSWYQQTPGQGLQFLFEYFSETQRNKGNFPGRFSGRQFSNSRSEMNVSTLELGDSALYLCASSLVGRNGDTQYFGPGTRLTVL.

With regard to this clone: This sample also contains other DNA sequences that code for the same CDR3. This chain links TRBV6-5 with TRBJ1-3; possibly TRBD1 for D (6 bases). The CDR3 has 15 residues. Trimming removed 2 bases at V and 2 bases at J, with 10 bases between. CDR1 is MNHEY and CDR2 is SVGAGI in the germline V gene. The CDR3 nucleotides read TGTGCCAGCAGTTACGGAACAGGGACTGGAAACACCATATATTTT. It translates to CASSYGTGTGNTIYF.

The CDR3 protein is CASSPWTGGISEQYF. The DNA of the CDR3 is TGTGCCAGCAGCCCTTGGACAGGGGGCATATCCGAGCAGTACTTC. V gene TRBV7-9 combines with J gene TRBJ2-7, with 11 bases aligning to TRBD1. V lost 5 bases and J lost 6; bases outside the gene matches: 9. CDR1 is SEHNR and CDR2 is FQNEAQ in the germline V gene (reference sequence). The CDR3 is 15 amino acids.

CDR3 amino acids: CASSLLLQAYHTF. In DNA, the CDR3 is TGTGCCAGCAGCCTATTACTACAGGCGTACCACACCTTC. The rearrangement uses TRBV3-1 (or the pseudogene TRBV3-2) and TRBJ1-2; TRBD1 is a possible D gene (5 bases). There are 13 residues in the CDR3. Trimming took 4 bases from V and 12 from J, leaving 18 bases between them. CDR1 and CDR2 (germline): LGHDT, YNNKEL (reference sequence).

The V gene is TRBV11-3, the J gene TRBJ2-1; 10 bases line up with TRBD1. In germline, CDR1 is SGHNT, CDR2 YENEEA. V was clipped by 1 base and J by 3 bases; unmatched bases: 0. The CDR3 extends over 15 amino acids. The CDR3 here is CASSLGTGGYNEQFF. CDR3 nucleotides: TGTGCCAGCAGCTTAGGGACAGGGGGCTACAATGAGCAGTTCTTC.

This sequence joins TRBV7-2 and TRBJ1-3, with D possibly matching TRBD1 (6 bases). From germline, CDR1 is SGHTA and CDR2 FQGNSA. The CDR3 has 17 residues. V dropped 4 bases and J dropped 0 bases, with 16 bases sitting between them. CDR3 coding DNA: TGTGCCAGCAGCTATAACTCAGGGGTCTACTCTGGAAACACCATATATTTT. It codes for CASSYNSGVYSGNTIYF. The whole variable domain, filled in from reference TRBV7-2 and TRBJ1-3, reads GAGVSQSPSNKVTEKGKDVELRCDPISGHTALYWYRQSLGQGLEFLIYFQGNSAPDKSGLPSDRFSAERTGGSVSTLTIQRTQQEDSAVYLCASSYNSGVYSGNTIYFGEGSWLTVV.

The gene calls are TRBV5-4 and TRBJ1-1, with 9 positions matching TRBD1. V trimming: 0 bases; J trimming: 3 bases; junction bases outside the gene matches: 9. Germline CDR1 and CDR2: SGHNT and YYREEE (reference sequence). The length of the CDR3 is 17 residues. The CDR3 spells CASSLAVRTGVDTEAFF. The CDR3, as DNA: TGTGCCAGCAGCTTGGCCGTTCGGACAGGGGTCGACACTGAAGCTTTCTTT. The full variable domain, with the rest looked up from reference TRBV5-4 and TRBJ1-1, is ETGVTQSPTHLIKTRGQQVTLRCSSQSGHNTVSWYQQALGQGPQFIFQYYREEENGRGNFPPRFSGLQFPNYSSELNVNALELDDSALYLCASSLAVRTGVDTEAFFGQGTRLTVV.

The chain combines TRBV3-1 (or the pseudogene TRBV3-2) with TRBJ1-2; TRBD1 agrees at 10 bases. Germline V gene data show CDR1 as LGHDT and CDR2 as YNNKEL (reference sequence). Losses at the gene ends were 5 bases for V and 4 bases for J; bases not matched to a gene: 4. This CDR3 has 14 residues. Here the CDR3 DNA reads TGTGCCAGCAGCTCCGGGACAGGGGTCTATGGCTACACCTTC. It yields the protein CASSSGTGVYGYTF.

The J gene is TRBJ2-3, the V gene TRBV9, with 7 nucleotides matching TRBD1. Germline CDR1 SGDLS, CDR2 YYNGEE. The CDR3 has 16 residues. V shed 3 bases, J shed 0 bases, and the junction held 7 bases outside the gene matches. CDR3 in DNA: TGTGCCAGCAGCGCCCGGACAGGAACCAGCACAGATACGCAGTATTTT. It is translated as CASSARTGTSTDTQYF.

The chain couples TRBV27 to TRBJ1-6; the D is unclear. Trimming took 2 bases from V and 0 from J, leaving 8 bases between them. CDR3 length: 16 amino acids. Germline V lookup: CDR1 MNHEY, CDR2 SMNVEV (reference sequence). CDR3 DNA: TGTGCCAGCAGTTTACAACAAAGCTCCTATAATTCACCCCTCCACTTT. Its translation: CASSLQQSSYNSPLHF.

The chain has TRBV5-1 and TRBJ1-2; 12 bases map to TRBD1. Per germline, CDR1 SGHRS and CDR2 YFSETQ. CDR3 length: 15 amino acids. The J segment lost 5 bases and the V segment lost 3 bases, leaving 5 bases of the junction unmatched. CDR3: CASSWGQGAMYGYTF. The DNA for the CDR3 is TGCGCCAGCAGCTGGGGACAGGGGGCGATGTATGGCTACACCTTC.

This clone was observed a few times. This chain joins TRBV4-1 and TRBJ1-5; D gene uncertain. Germline CDR1 is MGHRA and CDR2 is YSYEKL. This CDR3 has 16 residues. The V end lost 1 base, the J end lost 0 bases, and 10 bases lay between the germline ends. The CDR3 spells CASSQGAGISNQPQHF. CDR3 bases: TGCGCCAGCAGCCAAGGCGCAGGAATTAGCAATCAGCCCCAGCATTTT.

The CDR3: CASSQSLLERGEQYF. DNA for the CDR3: TGCGCCAGCAGTCAATCCCTATTGGAAAGGGGCGAGCAGTACTTC. The chain joins TRBV23-1 to TRBJ2-7, with a possible D match to TRBD1 (5 bases). Being an ORF, TRBV23-1 has a function that is uncertain. The CDR3 contains 15 residues. V was cut by 0 bases and J by 6 bases, with 15 bases left in between.

The DNA of the CDR3 is TGTGCCAGCAGCTTTACCAGACAGGAGAACACTGAAGCTTTCTTT. It is translated as CASSFTRQENTEAFF. The chain has TRBV7-8 and TRBJ1-1, with a possible D match to TRBD1 (6 bases). The CDR3 spans 15 residues. Trimming took off 3 bases at V and 1 base at J, with 12 bases between the two ends. Germline lookup yields CDR1 SGHVS and CDR2 FQNEAQ.

The chain is built from TRBV7-9 and TRBJ1-2; the D gene is possibly TRBD1 (6 bases). The CDR3 covers 14 residues. The V end lost 1 base, the J end lost 7 bases, and 13 bases lay between the germline ends. Germline V gives CDR1 SEHNR, CDR2 FQNEAQ (reference sequence). This CDR3 is CASSLEQGRGGYTF. The CDR3 region has the DNA TGTGCCAGCAGCTTAGAACAGGGTAGAGGTGGCTACACCTTC.

This chain links TRBV20-1 with TRBJ1-3; no clear D. Germline V gene sequence: CDR1 DFQATT, CDR2 SNEGSKA (reference sequence). V shed 7 bases and J shed 0 bases, with 10 bases lying between them. This CDR3 spans 13 amino acids. The CDR3 is CSVSGDSGNTIYF. In DNA, the CDR3 is TGCAGTGTTAGTGGAGACTCTGGAAACACCATATATTTT.

The rearrangement links TRBV28 to TRBJ1-2; 9 nucleotides agree with TRBD1. The CDR3 covers 13 residues. Losses at the gene ends were 9 bases for V and 8 bases for J; bases not matched to a gene: 10. Germline V lookup: CDR1 MDHEN, CDR2 SYDVKM. The CDR3 protein is CASIQGAGEGYTF. Written as DNA, the CDR3 is TGTGCCAGTATACAGGGGGCTGGTGAGGGCTACACCTTC.

The gene calls are TRBV7-2 and TRBJ2-7; 7 nucleotides agree with TRBD2. V was clipped by 3 bases and J by 1 base; unmatched bases: 6. The CDR3 totals 15 residues. The germline CDR1 and CDR2 sequences are SGHTA and FQGNSA. In DNA form, the CDR3 reads TGTGCCAGCAGCTTTACCGGGGGGTTATCCTACGAGCAGTACTTC. This codes for CASSFTGGLSYEQYF.

The genes are TRBV6-6 and TRBJ1-3; TRBD1 matches 12 bases. With 5 bases clipped from V and 2 bases from J, the junction kept 7 bases outside the gene matches. The CDR3 runs to 17 residues. Germline loops: CDR1 MNHNY, CDR2 SVGAGI (reference sequence). CDR3 DNA sequence: TGTGCCAGCAGTCGGGACAGGGGGCTCGGCGCTGGAAACACCATATATTTT. As protein: CASSRDRGLGAGNTIYF.